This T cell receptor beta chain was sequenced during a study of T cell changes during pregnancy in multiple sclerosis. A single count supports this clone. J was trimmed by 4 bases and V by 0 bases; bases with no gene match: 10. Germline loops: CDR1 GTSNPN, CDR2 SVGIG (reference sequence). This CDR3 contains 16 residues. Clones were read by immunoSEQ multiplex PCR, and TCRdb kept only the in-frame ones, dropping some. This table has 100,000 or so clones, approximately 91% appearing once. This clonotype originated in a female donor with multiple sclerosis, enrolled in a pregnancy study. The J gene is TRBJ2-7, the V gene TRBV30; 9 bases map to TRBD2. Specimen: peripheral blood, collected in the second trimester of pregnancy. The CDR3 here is CAWSVQLREGGYEQYF. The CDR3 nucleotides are TGTGCCTGGAGTGTACAGCTGCGGGAGGGCGGTTACGAGCAGTACTTC.